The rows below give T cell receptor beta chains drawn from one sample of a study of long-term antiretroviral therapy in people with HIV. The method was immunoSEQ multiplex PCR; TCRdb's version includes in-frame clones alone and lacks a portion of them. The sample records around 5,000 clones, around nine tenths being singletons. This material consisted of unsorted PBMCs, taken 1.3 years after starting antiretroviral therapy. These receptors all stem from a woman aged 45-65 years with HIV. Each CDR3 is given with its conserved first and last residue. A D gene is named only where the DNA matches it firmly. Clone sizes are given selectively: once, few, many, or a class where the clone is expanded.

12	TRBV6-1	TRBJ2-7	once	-	TGTGCCAGCAGACAGGGCTCCTACGAGCAGTACTTC	CASRQGSYEQYF
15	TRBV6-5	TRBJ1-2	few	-	TGTGCCAGCAGTTACTCCTCGGGCCAGGTTCGAGGCTACACCTTC	CASSYSSGQVRGYTF
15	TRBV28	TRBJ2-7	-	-	TGTGCCAGCAGTTTGGGGGGACAGTTAACCTACGAGCAGTACTTC	CASSLGGQLTYEQYF
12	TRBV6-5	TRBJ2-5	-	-	TGTGCCAGCACCGGCAGACAAGAGACCCAGTACTTC	CASTGRQETQYF
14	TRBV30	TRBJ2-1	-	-	TGTGCCTGGGGGGGCACACGCTCCTACAATGAGCAGTTCTTC	CAWGGTRSYNEQFF
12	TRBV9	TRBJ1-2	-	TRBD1	TGTGCCAGCAGCGGACAGGGGGGTGGCTACACCTTC	CASSGQGGGYTF
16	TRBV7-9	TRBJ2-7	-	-	TGTGCCAGCAGCTTAGCGGGTCCAATAAAGTCCTACGAGCAGTACTTC	CASSLAGPIKSYEQYF
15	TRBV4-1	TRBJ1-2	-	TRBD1	TGCGCCAGCAGCCAGGGACAGCGTACTAACTATGGCTACACCTTC	CASSQGQRTNYGYTF
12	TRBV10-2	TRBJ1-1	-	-	TGCGCCAGCAGACCAGAGAACACTGAAGCTTTCTTT	CASRPENTEAFF
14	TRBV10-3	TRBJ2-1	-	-	TGTGCCATCAGTGAGTCGACGAGCTACAATGAGCAGTTCTTC	CAISESTSYNEQFF
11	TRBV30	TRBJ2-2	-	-	TGTGCCTGGGCAGGTTCCGGGGAGCTGTTTTTT	CAWAGSGELFF
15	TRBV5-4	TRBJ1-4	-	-	TGTGCCAGCAGCTCGAACCGGGCCGTTAATGAAAAACTGTTTTTT	CASSSNRAVNEKLFF
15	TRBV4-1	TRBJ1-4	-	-	TGCGCCAGCAGCCAAGACATTGGGCGAGATGAAAAACTGTTTTTT	CASSQDIGRDEKLFF
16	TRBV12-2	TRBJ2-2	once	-	TGTGCAAGTCGCTCCGGACTAGCGGGGGGGCTTGGGGAGCTGTTTTTT	CASRSGLAGGLGELFF
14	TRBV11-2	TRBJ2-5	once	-	TGTGCCAGCAGCCCCGGGACAAAACAAGAGACCCAGTACTTC	CASSPGTKQETQYF
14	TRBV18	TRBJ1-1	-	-	TGTGCCAGCTCACCGACGTTAGGGTGGACTGAAGCTTTCTTT	CASSPTLGWTEAFF
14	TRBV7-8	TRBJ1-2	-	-	TGTGCCAGCAGCTTACAACAGAGAGGGGATGGCTACACCTTC	CASSLQQRGDGYTF
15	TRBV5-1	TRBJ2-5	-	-	TGCGCCAGCAGCTTGACCGGGGGACCTCAAGAGACCCAGTACTTC	CASSLTGGPQETQYF
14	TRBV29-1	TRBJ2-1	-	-	TGCAGCGTTGAGTGGAGGGGTTTGTACAATGAGCAGTTCTTC	CSVEWRGLYNEQFF
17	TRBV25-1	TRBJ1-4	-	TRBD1	TGTGCCAGCAGTGAAATCGGGACAGGAACAACTAATGAAAAACTGTTTTTT	CASSEIGTGTTNEKLFF
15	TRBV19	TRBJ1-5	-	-	TGTGCCAGTAGGATCTCGAACAGGGATTACCAGCCCCAGCATTTT	CASRISNRDYQPQHF
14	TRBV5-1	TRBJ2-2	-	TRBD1	TGCGCCAGCAGCTGGGGACAGGCTCCCGGGGAGCTGTTTTTT	CASSWGQAPGELFF
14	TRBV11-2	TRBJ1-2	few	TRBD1	TGTGCCAGCAGCTACGCACAGGGGAACTATGGCTACACCTTC	CASSYAQGNYGYTF
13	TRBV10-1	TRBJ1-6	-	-	TGCGCCAGCAACAGGGAGGCTAATTCACCCCTCCACTTT	CASNREANSPLHF
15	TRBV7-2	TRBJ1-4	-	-	TGTGCCAGCAGCTTAGCGGGACTCGCTAATGAAAAACTGTTTTTT	CASSLAGLANEKLFF
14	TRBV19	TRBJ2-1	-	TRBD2	TGTGCCAGCCGGCGAACTAGCGTACACGATGAGCAGTTCTTC	CASRRTSVHDEQFF
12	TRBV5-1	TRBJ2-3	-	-	TGCGCCAGCAGCTTGGTGCGAGATACGCAGTATTTT	CASSLVRDTQYF
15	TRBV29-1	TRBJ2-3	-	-	TGCAGCGTTGAAGAGGGAAGGGGCTACACAGATACGCAGTATTTT	CSVEEGRGYTDTQYF
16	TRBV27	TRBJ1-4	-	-	TGTGCCAGCGCTTCCGGGGGCAGGGGAACTAATGAAAAACTGTTTTTT	CASASGGRGTNEKLFF
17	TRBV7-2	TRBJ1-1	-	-	TGTGCCAGCAGCTTTGCTTTTCTCGTCTCCGCGAACACTGAAGCTTTCTTT	CASSFAFLVSANTEAFF
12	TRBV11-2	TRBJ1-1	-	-	TGTGCCAGCAGCTTAATCGGAACTGAAGCTTTCTTT	CASSLIGTEAFF
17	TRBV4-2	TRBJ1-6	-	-	TGTGCCAGCACCCCCGGGGGCGGGGTAAGAGGAAATTCACCCCTCCACTTT	CASTPGGGVRGNSPLHF
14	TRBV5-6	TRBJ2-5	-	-	TGTGCCAGCAGCGTCGCGAGGGGTTCGGAGACCCAGTACTTC	CASSVARGSETQYF
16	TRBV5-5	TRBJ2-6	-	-	TGTGCCAGCAGCTGGAAAAGGGACATACGCAGTGAGGTCCTGACTTTC	CASSWKRDIRSEVLTF
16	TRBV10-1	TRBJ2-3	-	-	TGCGCCAGCAGTGAGTCCCCTAGCCCTAGGGTGGATACGCAGTATTTT	CASSESPSPRVDTQYF
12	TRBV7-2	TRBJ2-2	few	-	TGTGCCAGCAGCTTAGGAACCGGGGAGCTGTTTTTT	CASSLGTGELFF
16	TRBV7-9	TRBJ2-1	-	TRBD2	TGTGCCAGCAGCTTAGACCCGGGACTAGCGCCACTCGGGCAGTTCTTC	CASSLDPGLAPLGQFF
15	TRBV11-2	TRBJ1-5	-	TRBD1	TGTGCCAGCAGCGGGACAGGGGGAAGCAATCAGCCCCAGCATTTT	CASSGTGGSNQPQHF
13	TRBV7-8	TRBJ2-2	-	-	TGTGCCAGCAGTTTACAGTCGACCGGGGAGCTGTTTTTT	CASSLQSTGELFF
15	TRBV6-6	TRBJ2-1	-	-	TGTGCCAGCACCATCGACGCCAGCTCCTACAATGAGCAGTTCTTC	CASTIDASSYNEQFF
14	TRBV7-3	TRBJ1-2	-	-	TGTGCCAGCAGCTTAGGCCCTTCCAACTATGGCTACACCTTC	CASSLGPSNYGYTF
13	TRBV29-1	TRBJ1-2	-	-	TGCAGCGTTGAAGTGGACAGAGGGGTTGGCTACACCTTC	CSVEVDRGVGYTF
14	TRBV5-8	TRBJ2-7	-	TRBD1	TGTGCCAGCAGACCGGGACAGGGGGCGTACGAGCAGTACTTC	CASRPGQGAYEQYF
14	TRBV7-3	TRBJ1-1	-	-	TGTGCCAGCAGCCAGACCGGGATGAACACTGAAGCTTTCTTT	CASSQTGMNTEAFF
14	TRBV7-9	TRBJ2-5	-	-	TGTGCCAGCAGCTCATGGGCTACCCAAGAGACCCAGTACTTC	CASSSWATQETQYF
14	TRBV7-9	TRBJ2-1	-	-	TGTGCCAGCAGCTTACTCGGCCGAGGAGTTGAGCAGTTCTTC	CASSLLGRGVEQFF
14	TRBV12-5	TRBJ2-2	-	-	TGTGCTAGTCGGGAACGGGAGAACACCGGGGAGCTGTTTTTT	CASRERENTGELFF
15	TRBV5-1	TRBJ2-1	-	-	TGCGCCAGCAGCTTGGGGGCAGGGACATTCAATGAGCAGTTCTTC	CASSLGAGTFNEQFF
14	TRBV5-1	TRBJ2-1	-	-	TGCGCCAGCAGCTTGGGACTAGTTTACAATGAGCAGTTCTTC	CASSLGLVYNEQFF
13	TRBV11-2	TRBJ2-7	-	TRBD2	TGTGCCAGCCTGCCTAGCGGGGGTTACGAGCAGTACTTC	CASLPSGGYEQYF
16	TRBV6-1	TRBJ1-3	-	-	TGTGCCAGCAGTGATGGTGGGGCGAGCTCTGGAAACACCATATATTTT	CASSDGGASSGNTIYF
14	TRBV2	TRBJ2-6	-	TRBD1	TGTGCCAGCAGGGGACAGCCTGGGGCCAACGTCCTGACTTTC	CASRGQPGANVLTF